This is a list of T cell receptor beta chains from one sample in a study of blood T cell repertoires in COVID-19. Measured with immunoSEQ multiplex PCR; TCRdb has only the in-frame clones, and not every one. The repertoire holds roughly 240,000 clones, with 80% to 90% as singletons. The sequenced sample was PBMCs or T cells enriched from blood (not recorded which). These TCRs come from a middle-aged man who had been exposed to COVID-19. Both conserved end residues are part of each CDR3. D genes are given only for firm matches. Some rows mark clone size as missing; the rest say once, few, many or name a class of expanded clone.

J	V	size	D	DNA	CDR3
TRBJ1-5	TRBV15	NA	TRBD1	TGTGCCACCAGCGACGGACAGGGTGATCAGCCCCAGCATTTT	CATSDGQGDQPQHF
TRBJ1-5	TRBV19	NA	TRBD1	TGTGCCAGTACCCCCTACACCGGGACAGACAATCAGCCCCAGCATTTT	CASTPYTGTDNQPQHF
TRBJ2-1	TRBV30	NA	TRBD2	TGTGCCTGGAGTGGCAGCGGGATCTTGCACAATGAGCAGTTCTTC	CAWSGSGILHNEQFF
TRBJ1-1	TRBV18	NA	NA	TGTGCCAGCTCACCATACGACAGTAACACTGAAGCTTTCTTT	CASSPYDSNTEAFF
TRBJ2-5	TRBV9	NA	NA	TGTGCCAGCAGCGTAGACGTGCGGATACAAGAGACCCAGTACTTC	CASSVDVRIQETQYF
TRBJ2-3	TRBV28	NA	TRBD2	TGTGCCAGCAGTTTACTGGCGGGAGTTGGTACAGATACGCAGTATTTT	CASSLLAGVGTDTQYF
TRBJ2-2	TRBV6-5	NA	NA	TGTGCCAGCAGTACGACAGGGTGGGACTCCGGGGAGCTGTTTTTT	CASSTTGWDSGELFF
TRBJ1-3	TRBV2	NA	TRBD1	TGTGCCAGCAGTGCTTATCCAGGGGGCAGAACGAGTGGAAACACCATATATTTT	CASSAYPGGRTSGNTIYF
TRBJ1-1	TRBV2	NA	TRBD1	TGTGCCAGACTCCGGGACAGGAACACTGAAGCTTTCTTT	CARLRDRNTEAFF
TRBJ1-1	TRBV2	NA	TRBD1	TGTGCCAGCAGGTCATTGAGAACAGGGGGCGAGACTGAAGCTTTCTTT	CASRSLRTGGETEAFF
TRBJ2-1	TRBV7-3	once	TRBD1	TGTGCCAGCAGCTCAGGACAGGTAGGGTCGGATGAGCAGTTCTTC	CASSSGQVGSDEQFF
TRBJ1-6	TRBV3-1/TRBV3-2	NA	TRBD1	TGTGCCAGCAGCCAACAGGGACAGGGGAATTCACCCCTCCACTTT	CASSQQGQGNSPLHF
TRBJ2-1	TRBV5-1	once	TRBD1	TGCGCCAGCAGCTTAGGACAGGGACTCCATGAGCAGTTCTTC	CASSLGQGLHEQFF
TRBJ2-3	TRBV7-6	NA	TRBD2	TGTGCCAGCAGCCCGCGGCCGCTAGCGGCTACCACAGATACGCAGTATTTT	CASSPRPLAATTDTQYF
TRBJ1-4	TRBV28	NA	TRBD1	TGTGCCAGCAGTTTTTACAGGGGGCCCCGGGGGACTAATGAAAAACTGTTTTTT	CASSFYRGPRGTNEKLFF
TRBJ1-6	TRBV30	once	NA	TGTGCCTCATACAGCTCCTATAATTCACCCCTCCACTTT	CASYSSYNSPLHF
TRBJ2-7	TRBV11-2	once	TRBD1	TGTGCCAGCAGCCCAACAGGGGAATCCTACGAGCAGTACTTC	CASSPTGESYEQYF